A selection of T cell receptor beta chains follows, all from one sample in a study of T-cell reconstitution after alpha-beta-depleted transplantation in children. TCRdb reprocessed the PCR reads with MiXCR, giving one entry per CDR3 protein. The sample comprises around 360,000 distinct CDR3 sequences, around a tenth of which are singletons, and around 2.4% rests with the top ten. The sequencing here drew on PBMCs from the stem cell graft donor, taken from the stem cell graft. The receptors shown here come from a human donor who donated a stem cell graft to a child with acute lymphoblastic leukemia. Both conserved end residues are part of each CDR3. D genes are given only for firm matches. Expanded clones get a size class; other rows say once, few or many, or leave the size out.

>-|TRBV5-1|TRBJ1-1|-
TGCGCCAGCCAAATAGATCAGGTGATGGACACTGAAGCTTTCTTT
CASQIDQVMDTEAFF
>-|TRBV20-1|TRBJ2-1|TRBD2
TGCAGTGCTAGAAGCGGGACTAGCGGGAGCGATGAGCAGTTCTTC
CSARSGTSGSDEQFF
>few|TRBV18|TRBJ2-7|-
TGTGCCAGCTCACATGGCGCTCCTAAAGAGCAGTACTTC
CASSHGAPKEQYF
>-|TRBV28|TRBJ2-7|-
TGTGCCAGCAGTTTTTTAGACGAGCAGTACTTC
CASSFLDEQYF
>-|TRBV11-2|TRBJ2-5|TRBD1
TGTGCCAGCAGCTCACGTCCTACCGGGACAGAGTACCAAGAGACCCAGTACTTC
CASSSRPTGTEYQETQYF
>-|TRBV7-9|TRBJ2-4|TRBD1
TGTGCCAGCAGCACCGGGGACAGGGCCAAAAACATTCAGTACTTC
CASSTGDRAKNIQYF
>few|TRBV7-9|TRBJ2-2|-
TGTGCCAGCAGACCACCGGGACTCTCGAACACCGGGGAGCTGTTTTTT
CASRPPGLSNTGELFF
>-|TRBV29-1|TRBJ2-3|-
TGCAGCGTTCTGGGACTTAGCACAGATACGCAGTATTTT
CSVLGLSTDTQYF
>few|TRBV7-2|TRBJ2-5|TRBD1
TGTGCCAGCAGCTTAGCAGCTGGGACAGGGAGTCGGGAGACCCAGTACTTC
CASSLAAGTGSRETQYF
>-|TRBV7-2|TRBJ2-7|-
TGTGCCAGCAGCGCTGCCCGCACCGACAGTAACCCCTACGAGCAGTACTTC
CASSAARTDSNPYEQYF
>few|TRBV7-2|TRBJ2-7|-
TGTGCCAGCAGCTTACTGGGCGGGGGCCTGACCCTCTACGAGCAGTACTTC
CASSLLGGGLTLYEQYF
>-|TRBV4-3|TRBJ2-5|TRBD1
TGCGCCAGCAGCCAAGGCCGAAGGGTCGGACAGGTACAAGAGACCCAGTACTTC
CASSQGRRVGQVQETQYF
>many|TRBV25-1|TRBJ1-2|-
TGTGCCAGCAGTGATGTTTTAGGCGGCTACACCTTC
CASSDVLGGYTF
>few|TRBV7-2|TRBJ2-3|-
TGTGCCAGCAGCTTAGGTTACGGCACAGATACGCAGTATTTT
CASSLGYGTDTQYF
>-|TRBV15|TRBJ1-1|-
TGTGCCACCAGCAGAGATCCGACAGGAGGACACACTGAAGCTTTCTTT
CATSRDPTGGHTEAFF
>many|TRBV12-3/TRBV12-4|TRBJ2-1|-
TGTGCCAGCAGTACAGGGAGGTCCTACAATGAGCAGTTCTTC
CASSTGRSYNEQFF
>many|TRBV2|TRBJ2-1|TRBD2
TGTGCCAGCAGTAAAATGGTAGCGGGAGCCTACAATGAGCAGTTCTTC
CASSKMVAGAYNEQFF
>-|TRBV7-3|TRBJ2-1|TRBD2
TGTGCCAGCAGCCCATTTCCGGGACTAGCGGAAAATGTCCTCAATGAGCAGTTCTTC
CASSPFPGLAENVLNEQFF
>few|TRBV28|TRBJ2-7|-
TGTGCCAGCAGAGGAGGAGGTTTGTCCTACGAGCAGTACTTC
CASRGGGLSYEQYF
>few|TRBV12-3/TRBV12-4|TRBJ2-5|-
TGTGCCAGCAGTTTCCGGGACCCATTCCGAGAGACCCAGTACTTC
CASSFRDPFRETQYF
>few|TRBV20-1|TRBJ2-3|-
TGCAGTGCTAGACCCCAGAACACAGATACGCAGTATTTT
CSARPQNTDTQYF
>-|TRBV5-1|TRBJ2-1|TRBD2
TGCGCCAGCAGCTTGGAGGCGGGAGGGGACTACAATGAGCAGTTCTTC
CASSLEAGGDYNEQFF
>-|TRBV20-1|TRBJ2-4|-
TGCAGTGCTCCCTGGCGGCGAGGCAAAAACATTCAGTACTTC
CSAPWRRGKNIQYF
>-|TRBV27|TRBJ1-5|-
TGTGCCAGCAGTTCAAGCTACTCAAGCAATCAGCCCCAGCATTTT
CASSSSYSSNQPQHF
>-|TRBV20-1|TRBJ2-4|TRBD2
TGCTGTGCTAGAGATTCAACGGGAGGGCCTGATTTGAGCATTCAGTACTTC
CCARDSTGGPDLSIQYF
>few|TRBV7-2|TRBJ2-1|TRBD1
TGTGCCAGCAGCTTGACAGGGGGCAATGTCTACAATGAGCAGTTCTTC
CASSLTGGNVYNEQFF
>few|TRBV4-2|TRBJ2-4|-
TGTGCCAGCTACGGGGGTTGGGGCATTCAGTACTTC
CASYGGWGIQYF
>few|TRBV10-2|TRBJ2-1|-
TGCGCCAGCAGTGAGTCTGGGACTCTTATCGGTGATGAGCAGTTCTTC
CASSESGTLIGDEQFF
>few|TRBV5-3|TRBJ1-1|TRBD1
TGTGCCAGAAGCCCAACTCAGGGGGATACTGAAGCTTTCTTT
CARSPTQGDTEAFF
>-|TRBV30|TRBJ1-4|-
TGTGCCTGGAGCAGGGGTACTAATGAAAAACTGTTTTTT
CAWSRGTNEKLFF
>-|TRBV20-1|TRBJ2-3|-
TGCAGTGCTAGAGAGTCCACAGATACGCAGTATTTT
CSARESTDTQYF
>-|TRBV20-1|TRBJ1-2|-
TGCAGTGCTAGTAAACCCTCTAAGGGACGGCACTATGGCTACACCTTC
CSASKPSKGRHYGYTF
>many|TRBV24-1|TRBJ1-5|-
TGTGCCACCAGTGTCGGCAGGAGCAATCAGCCCCAGCATTTT
CATSVGRSNQPQHF
>few|TRBV28|TRBJ1-5|TRBD1
TGTGCCAGCAGGAGAATACAGGGGGCGGGTCAGCCCCAGCATTTT
CASRRIQGAGQPQHF
>many|TRBV12-3/TRBV12-4|TRBJ2-1|TRBD2
TGTGCCAGCGATTGGCGGGAGTCCTACAATGAGCAGTTCTTC
CASDWRESYNEQFF
>few|TRBV24-1|TRBJ1-5|-
TGTGCCACCAGTGATTCGCGACAAGCCCTAAATCAGCCCCAGCATTTT
CATSDSRQALNQPQHF
>once|TRBV6-1|TRBJ2-4|TRBD2
TGTGCCAGCAGTGAAGGGACTAGCGGCGAGAAGACTTCTATAGCCAAAAACATTCAGTACTTC
CASSEGTSGEKTSIAKNIQYF
>few|TRBV19|TRBJ2-1|-
TGTGCCAGTAGTTTGAGCCCACTGGAAATAGATGAGCAGTTCTTC
CASSLSPLEIDEQFF
>many|TRBV4-1|TRBJ2-6|-
TGCGCCAGCAGCCAAGATCAGGGGTCTGGGGCCAACGTCCTGACTTTC
CASSQDQGSGANVLTF
>-|TRBV11-2|TRBJ1-2|-
TGTGCCAGCAGCACCGAGGGGGGGGCAAGTGGCTACACCTTC
CASSTEGGASGYTF
>-|TRBV24-1|TRBJ2-1|-
TGTGCCACCCAACAGAGGGGTGACATCTACAATGAGCAGTTCTTC
CATQQRGDIYNEQFF
>-|TRBV10-3|TRBJ2-1|TRBD2
TGTGCCATCAGTATTAGCGGGACCTACAATGAGCAGTTCTTC
CAISISGTYNEQFF
>-|TRBV28|TRBJ2-1|TRBD1
TGTGCCAGCAGTTCGTCAGGGGGAACGTACAATGAGCAGTTCTTC
CASSSSGGTYNEQFF
>-|TRBV7-2|TRBJ2-1|-
TGTGCCAGCAGCTCGGGGGTTTACCATGAGCAGTTCTTC
CASSSGVYHEQFF
>few|TRBV4-1|TRBJ1-2|-
TGCGCCAGCAGCCAAGATTGGGGGGGCTCCTCGGAGGGCTACACCTTC
CASSQDWGGSSEGYTF
>many|TRBV7-2|TRBJ2-3|-
TGTGCCAGCAGCCGGCCGGGAGTGGGAGATACGCAGTATTTT
CASSRPGVGDTQYF
>few|TRBV28|TRBJ1-5|-
TGTGCCAGCAGTTTTAGCAGCCTACCCAATCAGCCCCAGCATTTT
CASSFSSLPNQPQHF
>-|TRBV7-2|TRBJ2-5|-
TGTGCCAGCAGCCTAAGGCTCAGGGAGACCCAGTACTTC
CASSLRLRETQYF
>many|TRBV29-1|TRBJ1-1|-
TGCAGCGTTGAAGATCAAGGGGACACTGAAGCTTTCTTT
CSVEDQGDTEAFF
>many|TRBV27|TRBJ2-1|-
TGTGCCAGCAGTTTAGGAGGGCCATACAATGAGCAGTTCTTC
CASSLGGPYNEQFF
>-|TRBV29-1|TRBJ1-1|-
TGCAGCGTTGAATTCCTGCCGTCCCATGGAGCTTTCTTT
CSVEFLPSHGAFF